The 12 T cell receptor beta chains below were found in one sample sequenced in a study of cytomegalovirus exposure and HLA in healthy donors. Profiling relied on immunoSEQ multiplex PCR, and the TCRdb table lists in-frame clones only, not all of them. The repertoire has roughly 300,000 clones, approximately 90% of them found once; the top ten carry under 0.85%. Input material: PBMCs. The receptor set was obtained from a woman between 18 and 29 years old in good health and CMV-seronegative.

This rearrangement joins TRBV29-1 to TRBJ2-3, with D unclear. This CDR3 region has 12 residues. V lost 7 bases, J lost 3 bases, and 11 bases lay in between. The germline V gene has CDR1 SQVTM and CDR2 ANQGSEA. The CDR3 nucleotides are TGCAGCGGGCTCCCCGGGACAGATACGCAGTATTTT. Its translation is CSGLPGTDTQYF.

This sequence joins TRBV9 and TRBJ2-7, with TRBD2 identical over 7 bases. Germline V gives CDR1 SGDLS, CDR2 YYNGEE. The CDR3 loop spans 18 amino acids. The junction had 17 bases not matched to a gene; V was cut back by 3 bases and J by 2 bases. The chain's CDR3 is CASSAGPTGGLGAYEQYF. The CDR3 coding sequence is TGTGCCAGCAGCGCAGGCCCGACGGGGGGTCTAGGGGCCTACGAGCAGTACTTC.

The chain couples TRBV7-3 to TRBJ2-2; TRBD1 is a possible D gene (6 bases). The CDR3 is 17 amino acids. Per the germline V gene, CDR1 is SGHTA and CDR2 is FQGTGA. V shed 5 bases and J shed 5 bases, with 21 bases lying between them. The CDR3 bases are TGTGCCAGCAGCCATCGGGACACCGCGTTTGGGACCGGGGAGCTGTTTTTT. This gives the protein CASSHRDTAFGTGELFF.

V usage is TRBV5-1 and J usage is TRBJ2-5; TRBD2 matches 11 bases. Per the germline V gene, CDR1 is SGHRS and CDR2 is YFSETQ. CDR3 size: 18 residues. With 0 bases clipped from V and 2 bases from J, the junction kept 9 bases outside the gene matches. DNA of the CDR3: TGCGCCAGCAGCTTGGTTCCGGGGACTAGCGGATCTCAAGAGACCCAGTACTTC. It encodes CASSLVPGTSGSQETQYF.

This chain uses TRBV28 with TRBJ2-7, with 10 bases that match TRBD2. CDR1 and CDR2 from the germline V gene are MDHEN and SYDVKM. V lost 3 bases to trimming and J lost 1 base; unmatched junction nucleotides: 9. The CDR3 loop spans 17 amino acids. The chain's CDR3 is CASSFQTPSGGSYEQYF. The CDR3 bases are TGTGCCAGCAGTTTCCAAACTCCTAGCGGGGGTTCCTACGAGCAGTACTTC.

About this clone: The same CDR3 can be traced to other DNA sequences in this sample. The V gene is TRBV6-5, the J gene TRBJ1-5; 9 nucleotides match TRBD1. The CDR3 spans 14 residues. Germline V lookup: CDR1 MNHEY, CDR2 SVGAGI. Trimming removed 6 bases from V and 1 base from J; junction bases left unmatched: 1. CDR3 loop: CASRGQGSNQPQHF. The CDR3 DNA reads TGTGCCAGCAGGGGACAGGGCAGCAATCAGCCCCAGCATTTT.

This clone occurred once. The chain recombines TRBV7-2 with TRBJ2-7; 12 positions agree with TRBD2. This CDR3 contains 15 residues. Germline lookup yields CDR1 SGHTA and CDR2 FQGNSA. V shed 6 bases, J shed 5 bases, and the junction held 8 bases outside the gene matches. In nucleotides, the CDR3 is TGTGCCAGCAGACCCCGACTAGCGGGAGCCAACGAGCAGTACTTC. Its translation: CASRPRLAGANEQYF.

The chain employs TRBV6-1 and TRBJ1-1, with 7 bases matching TRBD1. CDR1 is MNHNS and CDR2 is SASEGT in the germline V gene. CDR3 length: 15 amino acids. V shed 2 bases, J shed 7 bases, and the junction held 10 bases outside the gene matches. The CDR3 sequence is CASSEYPGGVSEAFF. The CDR3 bases are TGTGCCAGCAGTGAATACCCAGGGGGAGTAAGTGAAGCTTTCTTT.

The chain joins TRBV5-1 to TRBJ2-7; 8 bases fit TRBD1. The CDR3 sequence is 16 residues long. Germline V gene data show CDR1 as SGHRS and CDR2 as YFSETQ. V gave up 0 bases and J gave up 3 bases; unmatched junction bases: 8. In DNA form, the CDR3 reads TGCGCCAGCAGCTTGGAGGGGACAGGAGATTACTACGAGCAGTACTTC. It codes for CASSLEGTGDYYEQYF.

The V gene is TRBV19, the J gene TRBJ2-7; the match to TRBD2 covers 14 bases. V lost 7 bases to trimming and J lost 8 bases; unmatched junction nucleotides: 10. The CDR3 runs to 15 residues. Germline V CDR1 and CDR2: LNHDA, SQIVND (reference sequence). The CDR3 DNA reads as TGTGCCAGTAAGGGGACTAGCGGGAGCCCAGGGCAGCAGTACTTC. As protein: CASKGTSGSPGQQYF.

The chain has TRBV9 and TRBJ1-4, with D perhaps matching TRBD1 (6 bases). The CDR3 totals 15 residues. The V end lost 4 bases, the J end lost 8 bases, and 18 bases lay between the germline ends. The germline V gene encodes CDR1 SGDLS and CDR2 YYNGEE. CDR3 sequence reads: CASSLTGTRSEKLFF. The CDR3 nucleotides read TGTGCCAGCAGCTTAACAGGGACAAGAAGCGAAAAACTGTTTTTT.

This rearrangement joins TRBV18 to TRBJ2-2; 11 bases match TRBD2. This CDR3 is built from 16 residues. With V trimmed by 2 bases and J by 2 bases, 1 base remained unmatched. CDR1 and CDR2 (germline): KGHSH, LQKENI. The CDR3 spells CASSPRLAGNTGELFF. CDR3 sequence (DNA): TGTGCCAGCTCACCAAGACTAGCGGGAAACACCGGGGAGCTGTTTTTT.